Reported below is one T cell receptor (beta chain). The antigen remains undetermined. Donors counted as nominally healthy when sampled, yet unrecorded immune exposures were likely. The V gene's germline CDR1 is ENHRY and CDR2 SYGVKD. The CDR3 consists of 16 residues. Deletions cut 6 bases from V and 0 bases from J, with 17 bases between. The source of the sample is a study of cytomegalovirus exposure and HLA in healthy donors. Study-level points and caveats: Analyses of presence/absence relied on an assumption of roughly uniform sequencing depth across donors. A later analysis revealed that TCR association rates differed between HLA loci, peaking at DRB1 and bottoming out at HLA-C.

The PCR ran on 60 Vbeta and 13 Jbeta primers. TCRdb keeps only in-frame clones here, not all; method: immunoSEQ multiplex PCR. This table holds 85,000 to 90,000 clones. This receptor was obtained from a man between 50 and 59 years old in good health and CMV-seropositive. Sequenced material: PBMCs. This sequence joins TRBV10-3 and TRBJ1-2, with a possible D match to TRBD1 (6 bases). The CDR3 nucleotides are TGTGCCATCAGGGACCACAGGGCCACAGCTAACTATGGCTACACCTTC. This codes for CAIRDHRATANYGYTF.